These 3 T cell receptor beta chains were sequenced from one sample in a study of neurological immune-mediated disorders (dated 2019 in TCRdb). Receptor amplification or capture employed 5' RACE. Sequencer: Illumina HiSeq 2500. The public sequencing data were trimmed at Q25 with fastp and processed into clonotypes with MiXCR by TCRdb, which kept only in-frame beta chains. Each entry merges the rows of one CDR3 protein and shows their most common DNA and genes. The sample table shows 60,000 to 75,000 distinct CDR3 sequences, and more than 8% are seen once. 9.5% to 15% of the sample rests with the top ten. The time point label, read with the paper, signifies: longitudinal time-point 2. What was sequenced was PBMCs. These receptors were collected from a young man in good health.

This clonotype has a count of ten or more. This chain links TRBV9 with TRBJ1-5; TRBD1 matches at 7 bases. The CDR3 has 16 amino acids. Trimming removed 0 bases from V and 4 bases from J; junction bases left unmatched: 7. The germline V gene has CDR1 SGDLS and CDR2 YYNGEE. DNA for the CDR3: TGTGCCAGCAGCGTAGGTGGGGACAGCCGAAATCAGCCCCAGCATTTT. As protein: CASSVGGDSRNQPQHF. Full variable domain (remainder filled in from reference TRBV9 and TRBJ1-5): DSGVTQTPKHLITATGQRVTLRCSPRSGDLSVYWYQQSLDQGLQFLIQYYNGEERAKGNILERFSAQQFPDLHSELNLSSLELGDSALYFCASSVGGDSRNQPQHFGDGTRLSIL.

This clonotype was seen at least ten times. The CDR3 region has the DNA TGCGCCAGCAGCGCAGGGGGCTCTGGGGCCAACGTCCTGACTTTC. Amino acids: CASSAGGSGANVLTF. The chain carries TRBV5-1 and TRBJ2-6; 7 bases map to TRBD1. Per germline, CDR1 SGHRS and CDR2 YFSETQ. The CDR3 runs 15 residues. Trimming removed 4 bases from V and 0 bases from J; junction bases left unmatched: 1.

The sample holds many counts of this clonotype. The chain links TRBV5-1 to TRBJ2-2; D perhaps matches TRBD1 (6 bases). This CDR3 spans 14 amino acids. CDR1 and CDR2 from the germline V gene are SGHRS and YFSETQ. With 0 bases removed from V and 4 bases from J, the gap between germline ends came to 7 bases. The DNA of the CDR3 is TGCGCCAGCAGCTTGGGGGGGCCCACCGGGGAGCTGTTTTTT. It codes for CASSLGGPTGELFF.